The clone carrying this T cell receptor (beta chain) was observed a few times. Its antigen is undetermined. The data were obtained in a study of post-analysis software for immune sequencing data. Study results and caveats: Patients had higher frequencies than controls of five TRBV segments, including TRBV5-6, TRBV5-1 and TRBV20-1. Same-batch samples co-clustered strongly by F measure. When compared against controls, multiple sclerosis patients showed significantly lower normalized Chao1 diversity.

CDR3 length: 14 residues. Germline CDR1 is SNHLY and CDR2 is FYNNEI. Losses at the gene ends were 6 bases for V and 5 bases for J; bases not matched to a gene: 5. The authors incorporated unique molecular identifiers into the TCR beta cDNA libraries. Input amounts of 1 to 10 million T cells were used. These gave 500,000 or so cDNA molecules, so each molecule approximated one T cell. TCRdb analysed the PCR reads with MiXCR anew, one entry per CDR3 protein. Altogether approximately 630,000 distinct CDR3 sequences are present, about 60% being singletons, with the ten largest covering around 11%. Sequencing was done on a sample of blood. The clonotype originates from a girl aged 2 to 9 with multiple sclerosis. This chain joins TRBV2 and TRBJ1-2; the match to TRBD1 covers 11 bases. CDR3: CASRRTGGSYGYTF. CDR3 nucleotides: TGTGCCAGCAGGCGGACAGGGGGCTCTTATGGCTACACCTTC.